The clone carrying this T cell receptor (beta chain) appeared many times. The sample is drawn from a study of human T cells and chemical hapten exposure. Background on the study: The upper back received 0.01% DPC by patch testing, with results read at 6 days.

TCRdb reprocessed the RACE reads with MiXCR, giving one entry per CDR3 protein. The repertoire holds under 300,000 distinct CDR3 sequences, around 7.3% seen once, with 1.2% in the top ten. Indicated time point: pre-sensitization, week 0. Treatment indicated: therapeutic diphenylcyclopropenone sensitization with weekly scalp DPC. This CDR3 contains 16 residues. CDR1 LGHNA and CDR2 YSLEER come from the germline V gene. J lost 6 bases, V lost 0 bases, and 5 bases had no gene match. Sequencing was performed on whole blood, taken in connection with sensitization to the hapten diphenylcyclopropenone (DPC). This TCR was sampled from a man aged 18-30 years with alopecia areata. Some clones in this sample may be carry-over from other donors' samples. The chain is built from TRBV4-3 and TRBJ2-5, with 12 positions matching TRBD1. CDR3: CASSQDGTGGAQTQYF. Written as DNA, the CDR3 is TGCGCCAGCAGCCAAGATGGGACAGGGGGCGCGCAGACCCAGTACTTC.